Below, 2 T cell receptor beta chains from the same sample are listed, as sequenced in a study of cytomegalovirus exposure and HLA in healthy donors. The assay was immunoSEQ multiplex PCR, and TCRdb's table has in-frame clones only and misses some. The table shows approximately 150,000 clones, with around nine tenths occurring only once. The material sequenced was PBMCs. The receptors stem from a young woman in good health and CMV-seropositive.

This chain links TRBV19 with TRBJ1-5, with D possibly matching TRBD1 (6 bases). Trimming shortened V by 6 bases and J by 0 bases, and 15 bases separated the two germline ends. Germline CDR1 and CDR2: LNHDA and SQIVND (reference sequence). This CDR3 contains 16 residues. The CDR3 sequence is CASRARTALSNQPQHF. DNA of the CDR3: TGTGCCAGTAGAGCACGGACAGCCCTTAGCAATCAGCCCCAGCATTTT.

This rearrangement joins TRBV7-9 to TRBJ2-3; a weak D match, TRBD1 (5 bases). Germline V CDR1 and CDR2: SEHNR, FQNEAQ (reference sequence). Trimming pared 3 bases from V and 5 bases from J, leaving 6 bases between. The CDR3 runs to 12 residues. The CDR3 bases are TGTGCCAGCAGCTTGACAGAAGATACGCAGTATTTT. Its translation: CASSLTEDTQYF. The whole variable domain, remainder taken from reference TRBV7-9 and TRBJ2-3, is DTGVSQNPRHKITKRGQNVTFRCDPISEHNRLYWYRQTLGQGPEFLTYFQNEAQLEKSRLLSDRFSAERPKGSFSTLEIQRTEQGDSAMYLCASSLTEDTQYFGPGTRLTVL.